Below are 11 T cell receptor beta chains sequenced from a single sample in a study of cytomegalovirus exposure and HLA in healthy donors. Primers: 60 Vbeta forward and 13 Jbeta reverse. Clones were read by immunoSEQ multiplex PCR, and TCRdb kept only the in-frame ones, dropping some. The table lists around 130,000 clones, about 81% of them singletons. The specimen sequenced was PBMCs. The receptors originated from a man between 40 and 49 years old in good health and CMV-seronegative.

This clone was detected only a few times. The chain has TRBV7-3 and TRBJ2-2, with D possibly matching TRBD2 (6 bases). The CDR3 runs to 15 residues. The germline CDR1 and CDR2 sequences are SGHTA and FQGTGA. The V end was cut by 0 bases, the J end by 4 bases, with 9 bases between. CDR3 coding DNA: TGTGCCAGCAGCTTAACGCGGGATCTCACCGGGGAGCTGTTTTTT. This translates into CASSLTRDLTGELFF.

Details on this clone: The sample contains more than one DNA sequence encoding this CDR3. The V gene is TRBV5-6, the J gene TRBJ2-3, with D uncertain. Germline loops: CDR1 SGHDT, CDR2 YYEEEE. Trimming took off 0 bases at V and 0 bases at J, with 5 bases between the two ends. CDR3 size: 14 residues. CDR3: CASSLGLSTDTQYF. The CDR3 bases are TGTGCCAGCAGCTTGGGTCTAAGCACAGATACGCAGTATTTT.

V and J are TRBV9 and TRBJ2-3; the match to TRBD1 covers 12 bases. This CDR3 spans 16 amino acids. Per the germline V gene, CDR1 is SGDLS and CDR2 is YYNGEE. The V and J ends lost 3 bases and 1 base, in that order; junction bases with no gene match: 3. CDR3 protein: CASSEGTGGGTDTQYF. The CDR3 DNA follows: TGTGCCAGCAGCGAGGGGACAGGGGGCGGCACAGATACGCAGTATTTT.

The chain combines TRBV4-1 with TRBJ2-5, with TRBD1 as a possible D gene (6 bases). The CDR3 extends over 14 amino acids. Germline V gene sequence: CDR1 MGHRA, CDR2 YSYEKL. Trimming removed 4 bases at V and 2 bases at J, with 11 bases between. CDR3 sequence reads: CASSLGHQQETQYF. The CDR3 DNA reads TGCGCCAGCAGCCTGGGACACCAACAAGAGACCCAGTACTTC.

The CDR3 spells CASSPGQGGQPQHF. The CDR3 nucleotides are TGTGCCAGCTCACCTGGACAGGGGGGACAGCCCCAGCATTTT. The chain has TRBV18 and TRBJ1-5; 10 nucleotides line up with TRBD1. CDR3 size: 14 residues. V was clipped by 3 bases and J by 7 bases; unmatched bases: 3. CDR1 and CDR2 (germline): KGHSH, LQKENI.

V and J are TRBV5-1 and TRBJ2-5, with a weak D call TRBD1 (5 bases). This CDR3 is 13 amino acids long. Trimming removed 6 bases from V and 1 base from J, with 10 bases in between. CDR1 is SGHRS and CDR2 is YFSETQ in the germline V gene. CDR3 sequence (DNA): TGCGCCAGCATGACAGATTCCCAAGAGACCCAGTACTTC. It is translated as CASMTDSQETQYF.

The genes are TRBV15 and TRBJ1-1; D is undetermined. The CDR3 has 14 amino acids. The germline gives CDR1 LNHNV, CDR2 YYDKDF (reference sequence). V was cut by 6 bases and J by 9 bases, with 20 bases left in between. CDR3 coding DNA: TGTGCCACCAGTCAGCAGCGGTTCTCCCCAAAAGCTTTCTTT. It is translated as CATSQQRFSPKAFF.

In DNA form, the CDR3 reads TGTGCCAGCAGCTTGAATAGATACTACGAGCAGTACTTC. As protein: CASSLNRYYEQYF. The chain recombines TRBV11-3 with TRBJ2-5; no clear D gene. The J call may not be correct, given that the DNA end is closer to TRBJ2-7. This CDR3 comprises 13 residues. From germline, CDR1 is SGHNT and CDR2 YENEEA.

Written as DNA, the CDR3 is TGTGCCAGCAGTGAAGCGCACTGGAAGAGCGGGCATACGCAGTATTTT. Encoded protein: CASSEAHWKSGHTQYF. The chain combines TRBV2 with TRBJ2-3; D possibly corresponds to TRBD2 (6 bases). Germline CDR1 reads SNHLY; CDR2 reads FYNNEI. Trimming took 0 bases from V and 7 from J, leaving 17 bases between them. The CDR3 has 16 amino acids.

The V call is TRBV5-4, the J call TRBJ2-5, with D tentatively TRBD1 (5 bases). Trimming pared 0 bases from V and 2 bases from J, leaving 11 bases between. Germline V gene sequence: CDR1 SGHNT, CDR2 YYREEE (reference sequence). CDR3 length: 15 amino acids. CDR3 region: CASSLVAREQETQYF. For the CDR3, the DNA is TGTGCCAGCAGCTTGGTGGCCAGGGAACAAGAGACCCAGTACTTC.

This clone was seen only once. This chain links TRBV30 with TRBJ2-6, with unresolved D. The CDR3 sequence is 14 residues long. Germline assignment: CDR1 GTSNPN and CDR2 SVGIG (reference sequence). V lost 8 bases, J lost 5 bases, and 16 bases lay in between. The CDR3 coding sequence is TGTGCCGGGCAGGCCGAGACCTGGGCCAACGTCCTGACTTTC. Translation gives CAGQAETWANVLTF.